These 18 T cell receptor beta chains share one sample of origin, sequenced in a study of blood T cell repertoires in COVID-19. The assay was immunoSEQ multiplex PCR, and TCRdb's table has in-frame clones only and misses some. The repertoire has about 220,000 clones, around 85% of them found once; the top ten carry 0.72%. The sequenced sample was peripheral blood. These receptors were collected from a man in his forties or fifties with acute or convalescent COVID-19.

The rearrangement links TRBV2 to TRBJ1-2; unclear D gene. Trimming removed 4 bases at V and 9 bases at J, with 18 bases between. CDR3 size: 14 residues. The germline V gene encodes CDR1 SNHLY and CDR2 FYNNEI. CDR3 sequence reads: CASSAPGIYSSYTF. The CDR3 DNA follows: TGTGCCAGCAGTGCTCCGGGGATTTATTCGAGCTACACCTTC.

This sequence joins TRBV27 and TRBJ1-3; D is uncertain. V lost 4 bases to trimming and J lost 4 bases, with 11 bases between them. This CDR3 region has 14 residues. CDR1 is MNHEY, CDR2 SMNVEV, per germline (reference sequence). The CDR3 nucleotides read TGTGCCAGCAGTTGGAGGGATCGGGGAAACACCATATATTTT. It encodes CASSWRDRGNTIYF.

This clone was observed at least ten times. The chain is built from TRBV19 and TRBJ1-5; D possibly corresponds to TRBD1 (6 bases). The CDR3 extends over 13 amino acids. Germline CDR1 LNHDA, CDR2 SQIVND (reference sequence). Trimming took 3 bases from V and 5 from J, leaving 8 bases between them. DNA for the CDR3: TGTGCCAGTAGTATGGACAGAGATCAGCCCCAGCATTTT. Its protein is CASSMDRDQPQHF. The full variable domain, its missing parts supplied by reference TRBV19 and TRBJ1-5, is DGGITQSPKYLFRKEGQNVTLSCEQNLNHDAMYWYRQDPGQGLRLIYYSQIVNDFQKGDIAEGYSVSREKKESFPLTVTSAQKNPTAFYLCASSMDRDQPQHFGDGTRLSIL.

J is TRBJ2-1 and V is TRBV5-1; 7 positions agree with TRBD2. The length of the CDR3 is 15 residues. V lost 4 bases, J lost 0 bases, and 4 bases stayed unmatched. CDR1 and CDR2 from the germline V gene are SGHRS and YFSETQ. The CDR3 DNA follows: TGCGCCAGCAGCGAGCGGGGATCCTCCTACAATGAGCAGTTCTTC. Translated, it gives CASSERGSSYNEQFF. Looking up the rest from reference TRBV5-1 and TRBJ2-1 gives the full variable domain: KAGVTQTPRYLIKTRGQQVTLSCSPISGHRSVSWYQQTPGQGLQFLFEYFSETQRNKGNFPGRFSGRQFSNSRSEMNVSTLELGDSALYLCASSERGSSYNEQFFGPGTRLTVL.

V is TRBV7-9 and J is TRBJ2-1, with 8 nucleotides matching TRBD1. V shed 5 bases and J 4 bases; nucleotides not matched to a gene: 4. Germline values: CDR1 SEHNR, CDR2 FQNEAQ (reference sequence). This CDR3 spans 14 amino acids. The CDR3 region has the DNA TGTGCCAGCAGCCTAGGGACAGGATACAATGAGCAGTTCTTC. It is translated as CASSLGTGYNEQFF. The complete variable domain, with remaining parts taken from reference TRBV7-9 and TRBJ2-1, reads DTGVSQNPRHKITKRGQNVTFRCDPISEHNRLYWYRQTLGQGPEFLTYFQNEAQLEKSRLLSDRFSAERPKGSFSTLEIQRTEQGDSAMYLCASSLGTGYNEQFFGPGTRLTVL.

This clone was detected once. As DNA, the CDR3 is TGTGCCAGCTTGGACACCACCAATGAGCAGTTCTTC. Amino acids: CASLDTTNEQFF. The chain links TRBV6-5 to TRBJ2-1; maybe TRBD1 (5 bases). V lost 8 bases to trimming and J lost 6 bases, with 11 bases between them. The germline gives CDR1 MNHEY, CDR2 SVGAGI. The CDR3 totals 12 residues.

This clone turned up a few times. V gene TRBV19 combines with J gene TRBJ2-2; 9 nucleotides line up with TRBD2. There are 15 residues in the CDR3. V trimming: 1 base; J trimming: 6 bases; junction bases outside the gene matches: 3. Germline V gene sequence: CDR1 LNHDA, CDR2 SQIVND (reference sequence). CDR3 sequence (DNA): TGTGCCAGTAGTATAGTGGCGGGAGGGCCCGGGGAGCTGTTTTTT. It translates to CASSIVAGGPGELFF.

The genes are TRBV24-1 and TRBJ1-2; D is possibly TRBD1 (6 bases). V gave up 0 bases and J gave up 7 bases, with 8 bases separating them. Germline V lookup: CDR1 KGHDR, CDR2 SFDVKD. This CDR3 comprises 13 residues. The CDR3: CATSDLTGFGYTF. CDR3 sequence (DNA): TGTGCCACCAGTGATTTGACAGGGTTTGGCTACACCTTC.

The V and J genes are TRBV30 and TRBJ1-6, with unresolved D. This CDR3 is 14 amino acids long. Between the trimmed V and J ends, which lost 0 bases and 7 bases, there was a span of 10 bases. The V gene's germline CDR1 is GTSNPN and CDR2 SVGIG (reference sequence). As DNA, the CDR3 is TGTGCCTGGAGTGTACAGTCGGGGAATTCACCCCTCCACTTT. It encodes CAWSVQSGNSPLHF.

The table lists this clone with a few counts. The chain is built from TRBV6-1 and TRBJ1-2; D might be TRBD1 (6 bases). The CDR3 covers 15 residues. Germline values: CDR1 MNHNS, CDR2 SASEGT. With 1 base removed from V and 2 bases from J, the gap between germline ends came to 11 bases. The CDR3 here is CASSEEGGRNYGYTF. CDR3 coding DNA: TGTGCCAGCAGTGAAGAGGGGGGGAGGAACTATGGCTACACCTTC.

This clone was seen a few times. The chain couples TRBV28 to TRBJ1-6; maybe TRBD1 (5 bases). The V gene lost 1 base and the J gene lost 8 bases, with 12 bases spanning the gap. CDR3 length: 15 residues. Germline CDR1 is MDHEN and CDR2 is SYDVKM. CDR3 DNA: TGTGCCAGCAGTTTATTCGCAGGGACTTATTCACCCCTCCACTTT. It translates to CASSLFAGTYSPLHF. Drawing the rest from reference TRBV28 and TRBJ1-6, the complete variable domain is DVKVTQSSRYLVKRTGEKVFLECVQDMDHENMFWYRQDPGLGLRLIYFSYDVKMKEKGDIPEGYSVSREKKERFSLILESASTNQTSMYLCASSLFAGTYSPLHFGNGTRLTVT.

The rearrangement uses TRBV18 and TRBJ2-3; D possibly corresponds to TRBD2 (6 bases). The CDR3 is made up of 14 amino acids. Germline loops: CDR1 KGHSH, CDR2 LQKENI. The V gene lost 3 bases and the J gene lost 2 bases, with 9 bases spanning the gap. DNA of the CDR3: TGTGCCAGCTCACCGGCGGGGCACACAGATACGCAGTATTTT. Its protein is CASSPAGHTDTQYF.

V gene TRBV5-8 combines with J gene TRBJ1-1, with D unclear. The CDR3 sequence is 16 residues long. The germline CDR1 and CDR2 sequences are SGHTS and YDEGEE. V lost 5 bases to trimming and J lost 0 bases, with 17 bases between them. The CDR3 DNA reads as TGTGCCAGCAGGCGGGAAATCTCAGAGATGAACACTGAAGCTTTCTTT. Translating it yields CASRREISEMNTEAFF.

The chain combines TRBV3-1 (or the pseudogene TRBV3-2) with TRBJ2-4; 7 nucleotides align to TRBD1. Trimming removed 1 base from V and 0 bases from J; junction bases left unmatched: 9. The CDR3 is 18 residues long. Germline CDR1 LGHDT, CDR2 YNNKEL (reference sequence). This CDR3 reads CASSQGRAGGLAKNIQYF. For the CDR3, the DNA is TGTGCCAGCAGCCAAGGCCGGGCAGGGGGTTTAGCCAAAAACATTCAGTACTTC.

V is TRBV3-1 (or the pseudogene TRBV3-2) and J is TRBJ2-7; 10 bases agree with TRBD2. The germline gives CDR1 LGHDT, CDR2 YNNKEL (reference sequence). Unmatched junction bases numbered 11, after V lost 1 base and J lost 2 bases. There are 18 residues in the CDR3. The CDR3 DNA follows: TGTGCCAGCAGCCAAGCGCTGCCAGGAGGACTAGCGGCCTACGAGCAGTACTTC. Encoded protein: CASSQALPGGLAAYEQYF.

This sequence joins TRBV30 and TRBJ1-1; D not resolved. Germline V gives CDR1 GTSNPN, CDR2 SVGIG (reference sequence). The V and J ends lost 6 bases and 5 bases respectively, with 16 bases between them. The CDR3 extends over 13 amino acids. CDR3 amino acids: CACSAWAGTEAFF. As DNA, the CDR3 is TGTGCCTGTTCCGCTTGGGCTGGTACTGAAGCTTTCTTT. The full variable domain, completed using reference TRBV30 and TRBJ1-1, is SQTIHQWPATLVQPVGSPLSLECTVEGTSNPNLYWYRQAAGRGLQLLFYSVGIGQISSEVPQNLSASRPQDRQFILSSKKLLLSDSGFYLCACSAWAGTEAFFGQGTRLTVV.

The chain uses TRBV3-1 (or the pseudogene TRBV3-2) and TRBJ2-3; 7 bases align to TRBD1. J was trimmed by 2 bases and V by 4 bases; bases with no gene match: 9. The CDR3 is made up of 16 amino acids. Germline V gene lookup returns CDR1 LGHDT and CDR2 YNNKEL (reference sequence). The DNA of the CDR3 is TGTGCCAGCAGCCCAAGGACAGGTTTCCACACAGATACGCAGTATTTT. The encoded protein is CASSPRTGFHTDTQYF.

The chain joins TRBV5-4 to TRBJ2-3, with 10 nucleotides matching TRBD1. V shed 5 bases, J shed 5 bases, and the junction held 8 bases outside the gene matches. Germline CDR1 is SGHNT and CDR2 is YYREEE (reference sequence). CDR3 size: 15 residues. DNA of the CDR3: TGTGCCAGCAGTAGGGACAGGGGATCGGTAGATACGCAGTATTTT. It encodes CASSRDRGSVDTQYF. Drawing the rest from reference TRBV5-4 and TRBJ2-3, the complete variable domain is ETGVTQSPTHLIKTRGQQVTLRCSSQSGHNTVSWYQQALGQGPQFIFQYYREEENGRGNFPPRFSGLQFPNYSSELNVNALELDDSALYLCASSRDRGSVDTQYFGPGTRLTVL.